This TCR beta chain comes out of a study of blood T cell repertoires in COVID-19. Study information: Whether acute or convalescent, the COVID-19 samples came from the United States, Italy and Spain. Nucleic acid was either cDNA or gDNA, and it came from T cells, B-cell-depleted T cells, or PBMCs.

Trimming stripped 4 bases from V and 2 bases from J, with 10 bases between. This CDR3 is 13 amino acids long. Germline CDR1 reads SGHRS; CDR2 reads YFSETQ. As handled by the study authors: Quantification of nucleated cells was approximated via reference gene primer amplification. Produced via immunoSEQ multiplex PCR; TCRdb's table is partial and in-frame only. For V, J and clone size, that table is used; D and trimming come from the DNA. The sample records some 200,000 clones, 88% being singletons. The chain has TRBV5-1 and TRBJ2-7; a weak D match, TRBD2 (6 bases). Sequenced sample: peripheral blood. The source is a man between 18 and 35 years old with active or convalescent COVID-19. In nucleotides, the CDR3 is TGCGCCAGCAGCCGCGGGGCGACCTACGAGCAGTACTTC. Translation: CASSRGATYEQYF.